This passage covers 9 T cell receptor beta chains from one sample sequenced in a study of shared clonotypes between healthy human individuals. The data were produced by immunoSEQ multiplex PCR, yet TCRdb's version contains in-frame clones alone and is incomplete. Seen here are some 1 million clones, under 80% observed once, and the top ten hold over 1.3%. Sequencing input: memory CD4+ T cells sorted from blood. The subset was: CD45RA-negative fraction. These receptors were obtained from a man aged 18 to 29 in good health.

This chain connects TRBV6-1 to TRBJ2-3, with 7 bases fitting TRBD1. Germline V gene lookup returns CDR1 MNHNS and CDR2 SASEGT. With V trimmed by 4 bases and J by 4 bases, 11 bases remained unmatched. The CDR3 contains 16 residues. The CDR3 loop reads CASSVQGGDVADTQYF. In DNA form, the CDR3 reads TGTGCCAGCAGTGTCCAAGGGGGCGATGTGGCAGATACGCAGTATTTT.

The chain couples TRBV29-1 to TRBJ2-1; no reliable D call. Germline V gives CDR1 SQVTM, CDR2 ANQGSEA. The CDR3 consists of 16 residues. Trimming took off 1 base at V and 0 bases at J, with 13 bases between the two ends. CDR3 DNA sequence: TGCAGCGTTGAAGTAACGGATGCTAGCTCCTACAATGAGCAGTTCTTC. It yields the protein CSVEVTDASSYNEQFF.

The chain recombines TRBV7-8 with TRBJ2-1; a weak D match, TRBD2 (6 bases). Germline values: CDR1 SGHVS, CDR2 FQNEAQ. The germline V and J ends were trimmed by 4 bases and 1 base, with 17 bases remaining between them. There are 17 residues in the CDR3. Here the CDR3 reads CASSSVGGRGSYNEQFF. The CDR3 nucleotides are TGTGCCAGCAGCTCCGTGGGGGGACGGGGTTCCTACAATGAGCAGTTCTTC.

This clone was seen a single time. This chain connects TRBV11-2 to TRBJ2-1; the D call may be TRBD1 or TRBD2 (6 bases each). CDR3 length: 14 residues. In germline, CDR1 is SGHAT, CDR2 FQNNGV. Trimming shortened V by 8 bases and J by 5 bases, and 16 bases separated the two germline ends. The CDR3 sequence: CASDRGGNNNEQFF. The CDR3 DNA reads TGTGCCAGCGACCGAGGGGGGAATAACAATGAGCAGTTCTTC.

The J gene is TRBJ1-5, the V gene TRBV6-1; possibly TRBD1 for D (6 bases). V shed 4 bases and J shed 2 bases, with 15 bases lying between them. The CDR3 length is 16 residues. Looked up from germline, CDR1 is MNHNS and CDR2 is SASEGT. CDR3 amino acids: CASSANRARGNQPQHF. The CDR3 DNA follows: TGTGCCAGCAGTGCGAACAGGGCTAGGGGCAATCAGCCCCAGCATTTT.

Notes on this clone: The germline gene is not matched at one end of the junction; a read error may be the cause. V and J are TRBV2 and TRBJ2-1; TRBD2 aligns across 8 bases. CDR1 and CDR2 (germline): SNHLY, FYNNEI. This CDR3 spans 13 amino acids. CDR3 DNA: TGTGCCAGCAGGGAAGTTAGCGGGACCCTTCAGTTCTTC. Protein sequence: CASREVSGTLQFF.

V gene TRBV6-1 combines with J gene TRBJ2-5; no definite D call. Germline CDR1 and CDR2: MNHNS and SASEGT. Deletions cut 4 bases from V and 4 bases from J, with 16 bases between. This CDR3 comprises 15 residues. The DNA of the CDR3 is TGTGCCAGCAGTGTTAATGGGATGGTCGGAGAGACCCAGTACTTC. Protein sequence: CASSVNGMVGETQYF.

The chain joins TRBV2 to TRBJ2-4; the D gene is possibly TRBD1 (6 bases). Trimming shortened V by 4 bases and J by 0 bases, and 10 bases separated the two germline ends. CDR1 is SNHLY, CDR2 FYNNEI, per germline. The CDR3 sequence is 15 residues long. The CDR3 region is CASSGTVLAKNIQYF. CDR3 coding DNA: TGTGCCAGCAGTGGGACAGTGCTAGCCAAAAACATTCAGTACTTC.

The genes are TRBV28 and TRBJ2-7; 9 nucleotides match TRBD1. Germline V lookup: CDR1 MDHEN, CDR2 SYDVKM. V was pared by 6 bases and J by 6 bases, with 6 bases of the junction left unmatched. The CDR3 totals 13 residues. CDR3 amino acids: CASRATGGGEQYF. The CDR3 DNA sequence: TGTGCCAGCAGGGCGACAGGGGGTGGCGAGCAGTACTTC.